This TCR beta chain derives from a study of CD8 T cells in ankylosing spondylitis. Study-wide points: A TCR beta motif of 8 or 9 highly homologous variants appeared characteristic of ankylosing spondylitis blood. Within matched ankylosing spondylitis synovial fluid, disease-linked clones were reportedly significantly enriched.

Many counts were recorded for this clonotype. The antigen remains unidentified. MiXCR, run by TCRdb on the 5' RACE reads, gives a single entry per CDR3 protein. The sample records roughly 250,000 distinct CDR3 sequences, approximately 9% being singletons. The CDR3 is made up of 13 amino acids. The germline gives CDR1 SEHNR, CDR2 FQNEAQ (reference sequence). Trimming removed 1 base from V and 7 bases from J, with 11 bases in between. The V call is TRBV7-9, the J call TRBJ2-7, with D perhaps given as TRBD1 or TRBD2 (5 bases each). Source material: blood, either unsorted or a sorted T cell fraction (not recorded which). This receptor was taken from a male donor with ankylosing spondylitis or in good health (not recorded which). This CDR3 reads CASSLDGGFEQYF. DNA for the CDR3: TGTGCCAGCAGCTTAGATGGGGGTTTTGAGCAGTACTTC.